The clone carrying this T cell receptor (beta chain) occurred many times. This specimen comes from a study of regulatory T cells in long-lasting Graves disease. Between the trimmed V and J ends, which lost 2 bases and 0 bases, there was a span of 5 bases. Germline V CDR1 and CDR2: MNHEY, SMNVEV (reference sequence). CDR3 length: 14 residues. Relying on iRepertoire HTBI primers and Arm-PCR of CDR3 regions, the team built TCR beta libraries. TCRdb re-analysed the multiplex PCR reads in MiXCR, keeping a single row per CDR3 protein. The data show about 440,000 distinct CDR3 sequences, just under 15% seen once. Time point noted: newly diagnosed GD, antithyroid drugs for less than 3 months. Making the TCR library involved RNA that had been extracted from PBMCs. Staff drew roughly 10 milliliters of peripheral blood into EDTA tubes. This sample also belongs to another study, concerning T cells in Graves' hyperthyroidism and ophthalmopathy. As that report states: HTBI primers drove first-round RT-PCR of the TCR CDR3. Most thyroid clonotypes that were expanded above 0.001 also turned up in blood. Stable hyperthyroidism was told apart from ophthalmopathy by a model built on 13 V-J features.

The material was peripheral blood mononuclear cells (PBMCs), obtained at new diagnosis, from a patient treated with antithyroid drugs. The chain combines TRBV27 with TRBJ1-5; no clear D gene. This TCR came from a woman aged 25 to 39 with Graves disease. DNA of the CDR3: TGTGCCAGCAGTTTAGTGCCTAGCAATCAGCCCCAGCATTTT. Translation: CASSLVPSNQPQHF.